Sequencing of this T cell receptor (beta chain) was carried out in a study of cytomegalovirus exposure and HLA in healthy donors. Study-wide results and limits: Cytomegalovirus status, reportedly, was diagnosed with high specificity and sensitivity by the classifier. TCR beta chains associated with HLA were, in a later analysis, more clonally expanded than equally common others.

The V gene's germline CDR1 is SGHRS and CDR2 YFSETQ. This CDR3 spans 15 amino acids. V was cut by 5 bases and J by 0 bases, with 14 bases left in between. This PCR relied on a set of 60 Vbeta primers and 13 Jbeta primers. Assay used: immunoSEQ multiplex PCR; TCRdb lists only in-frame clones, some missing. The table records approximately 69,000 clones, 66% of them present only once. Concerning this clone: What it binds is unknown.

Sequencing input: PBMCs. The sequence came from a man between 35 and 55 years old in good health and CMV-seropositive. V gene TRBV5-1 combines with J gene TRBJ1-1, with D maybe TRBD1 (5 bases). As DNA, the CDR3 is TGCGCCAGCAGGGAGGGGTCTGCAATGAACACTGAAGCTTTCTTT. Protein sequence: CASREGSAMNTEAFF.